This TCR beta chain originates from a study of identifying expanded T cells in peripheral blood. Findings and limits, study-wide: Technical replicates showed around 1.2 changed clones; roughly two weeks 15 to 20; four weeks 19.

The data were produced by immunoSEQ multiplex PCR, yet TCRdb's version contains in-frame clones alone and is incomplete. The table lists roughly 63,000 clones, approximately 80% of them singletons. Comment on this clone: The antigen is not known.

V was trimmed by 1 base and J by 3 bases, leaving 11 bases between them. This CDR3 is 15 amino acids long. Germline CDR1 SGDLS, CDR2 YYNGEE. Sample: blood. The J gene is TRBJ2-1, the V gene TRBV9; perhaps D is TRBD1 or TRBD2 (5 bases each). This clonotype was sampled from a person between 18 and 75 years old in good health. CDR3 sequence reads: CASSVTGTSYNEQFF. CDR3 coding DNA: TGTGCCAGCAGCGTAACCGGGACGAGCTACAATGAGCAGTTCTTC.